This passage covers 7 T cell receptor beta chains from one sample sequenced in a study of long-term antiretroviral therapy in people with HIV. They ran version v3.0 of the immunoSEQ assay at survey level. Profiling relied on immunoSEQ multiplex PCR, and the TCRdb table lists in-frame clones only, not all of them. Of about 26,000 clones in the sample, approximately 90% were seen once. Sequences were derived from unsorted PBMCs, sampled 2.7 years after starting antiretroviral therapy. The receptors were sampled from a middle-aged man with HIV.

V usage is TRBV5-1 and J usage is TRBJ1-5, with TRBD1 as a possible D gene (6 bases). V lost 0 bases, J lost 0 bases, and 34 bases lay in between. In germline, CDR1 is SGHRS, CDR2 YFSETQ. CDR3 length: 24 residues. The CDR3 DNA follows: TGCGCCAGCAGCTTGGTGTTAGGTTCCCCCCCCGGGACACCTCGGCCTTATAGCAATCAGCCCCAGCATTTT. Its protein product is CASSLVLGSPPGTPRPYSNQPQHF.

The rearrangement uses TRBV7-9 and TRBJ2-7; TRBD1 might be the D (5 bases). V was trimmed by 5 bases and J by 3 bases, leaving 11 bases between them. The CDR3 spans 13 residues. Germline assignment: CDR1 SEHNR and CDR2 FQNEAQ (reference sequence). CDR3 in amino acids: CASSPTEYYEQYF. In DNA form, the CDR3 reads TGTGCCAGCAGCCCGACAGAATACTACGAGCAGTACTTC.

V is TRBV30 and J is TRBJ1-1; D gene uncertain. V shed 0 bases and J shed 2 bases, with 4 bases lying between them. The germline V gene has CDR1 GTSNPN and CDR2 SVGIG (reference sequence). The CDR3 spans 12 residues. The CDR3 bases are TGTGCCTGGAGTGTAAGCAACACTGAAGCTTTCTTT. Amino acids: CAWSVSNTEAFF.

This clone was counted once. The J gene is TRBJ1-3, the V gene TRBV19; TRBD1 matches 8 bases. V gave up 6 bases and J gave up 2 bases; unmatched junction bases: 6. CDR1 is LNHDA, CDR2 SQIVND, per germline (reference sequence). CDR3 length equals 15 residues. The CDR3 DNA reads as TGTGCCAGTAGCCAGGGGGCCCGAGCTGGAAACACCATATATTTT. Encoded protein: CASSQGARAGNTIYF.

The DNA of the CDR3 is TGTGCCAGCAGCTTAAGCCAAAGCTCCTACGAGCAGTACTTC. Translating gives CASSLSQSSYEQYF. J is TRBJ2-7 and V is TRBV7-9, with unresolved D. Trimming stripped 2 bases from V and 0 bases from J, with 8 bases between. In germline, CDR1 is SEHNR, CDR2 FQNEAQ (reference sequence). The CDR3 has 14 amino acids.

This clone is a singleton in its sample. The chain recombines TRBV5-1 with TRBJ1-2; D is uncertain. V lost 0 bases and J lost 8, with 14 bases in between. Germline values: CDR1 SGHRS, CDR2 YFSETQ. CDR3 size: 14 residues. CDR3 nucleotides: TGCGCCAGCAGCTTGGAAGGACGTATATCCGGCTACACCTTC. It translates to CASSLEGRISGYTF.

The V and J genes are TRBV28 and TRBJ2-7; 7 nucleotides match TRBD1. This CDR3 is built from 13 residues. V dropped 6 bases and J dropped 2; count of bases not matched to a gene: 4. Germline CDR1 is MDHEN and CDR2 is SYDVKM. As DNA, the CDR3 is TGTGCCAGCAGACCAGGACAGGCCTACGAGCAGTACTTC. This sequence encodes CASRPGQAYEQYF.